These 5 T cell receptor beta chains came from one sample sequenced in a study of T cells in Graves' hyperthyroidism and ophthalmopathy. Amplification targeted TCR beta CDR3 regions from RNA transcripts. Initially, a first-round RT-PCR of the TCR CDR3 employed the HTBI primer set. TCRdb re-analysed the multiplex PCR reads in MiXCR, keeping a single row per CDR3 protein. Of hundreds of thousands of distinct CDR3 sequences listed, under 20% were seen once; the top ten hold about 3.8%. The material sequenced was blood. These receptors all come from a woman aged 25 to 39 with Graves' hyperthyroidism.

This clonotype has ten or more counts. The CDR3 loop is CSVTEGKQFF. The DNA for the CDR3 is TGCAGCGTCACGGAGGGAAAGCAGTTCTTC. The chain recombines TRBV29-1 with TRBJ2-1; a possible D gene is TRBD2 (6 bases). Trimming took off 6 bases at V and 11 bases at J, with 11 bases between the two ends. CDR1 and CDR2 (germline): SQVTM, ANQGSEA. The CDR3 totals 10 residues.

This sequence joins TRBV7-2 and TRBJ2-2; 10 bases align to TRBD1. The CDR3 length is 16 residues. Unmatched junction bases numbered 9, after V lost 5 bases and J lost 6 bases. Germline values: CDR1 SGHTA, CDR2 FQGNSA. CDR3 coding DNA: TGTGCCAGCAGCGTAGAGACAGGGGGCGTTTCCGGGGAGCTGTTTTTT. It yields the protein CASSVETGGVSGELFF.

This clonotype was counted at least ten times. This sequence joins TRBV3-1 and TRBJ2-7, with D perhaps matching TRBD2 (5 bases). The ends were cut back, 5 bases at V and 3 bases at J, with 11 bases in the middle. The CDR3 has 13 amino acids. Germline CDR1 is LGHDT and CDR2 is YNNKEL (reference sequence). For the CDR3, the DNA is TGTGCCAGCAGCGATTACCGGGACTACGAGCAGTACTTC. Translation: CASSDYRDYEQYF.

This clonotype was seen at least ten times. The chain is built from TRBV10-3 and TRBJ2-7; a weak D match, TRBD1 (6 bases). Germline V lookup: CDR1 ENHRY, CDR2 SYGVKD. The V gene lost 5 bases and the J gene lost 7 bases, with 12 bases spanning the gap. This CDR3 is 12 amino acids long. The CDR3 DNA is TGTGCCATCAGTCCCACAGGGAGAGAGCAGTACTTC. Translating gives CAISPTGREQYF.

This clonotype has more than one count but fewer than ten. V usage is TRBV5-6 and J usage is TRBJ1-5, with 9 nucleotides matching TRBD1. The CDR3 extends over 16 amino acids. Unmatched junction bases numbered 10, after V lost 4 bases and J lost 5 bases. CDR1 and CDR2 from the germline V gene are SGHDT and YYEEEE. The CDR3: CASSATTGGSYQPQHF. DNA of the CDR3: TGTGCCAGCAGCGCAACAACAGGGGGCAGTTATCAGCCCCAGCATTTT.